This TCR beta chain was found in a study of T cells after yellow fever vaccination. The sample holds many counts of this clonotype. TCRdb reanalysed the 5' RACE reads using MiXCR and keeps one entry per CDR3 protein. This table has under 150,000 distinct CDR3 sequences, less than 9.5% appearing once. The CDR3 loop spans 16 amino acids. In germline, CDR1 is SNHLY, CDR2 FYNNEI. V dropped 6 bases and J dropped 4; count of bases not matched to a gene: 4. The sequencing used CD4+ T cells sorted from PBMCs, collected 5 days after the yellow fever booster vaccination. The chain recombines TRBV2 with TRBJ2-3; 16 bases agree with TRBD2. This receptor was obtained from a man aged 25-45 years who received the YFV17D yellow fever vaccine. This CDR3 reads CASRGTSGRAPDTQYF. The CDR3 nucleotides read TGTGCCAGCAGGGGGACTAGCGGGAGGGCCCCAGATACGCAGTATTTT.